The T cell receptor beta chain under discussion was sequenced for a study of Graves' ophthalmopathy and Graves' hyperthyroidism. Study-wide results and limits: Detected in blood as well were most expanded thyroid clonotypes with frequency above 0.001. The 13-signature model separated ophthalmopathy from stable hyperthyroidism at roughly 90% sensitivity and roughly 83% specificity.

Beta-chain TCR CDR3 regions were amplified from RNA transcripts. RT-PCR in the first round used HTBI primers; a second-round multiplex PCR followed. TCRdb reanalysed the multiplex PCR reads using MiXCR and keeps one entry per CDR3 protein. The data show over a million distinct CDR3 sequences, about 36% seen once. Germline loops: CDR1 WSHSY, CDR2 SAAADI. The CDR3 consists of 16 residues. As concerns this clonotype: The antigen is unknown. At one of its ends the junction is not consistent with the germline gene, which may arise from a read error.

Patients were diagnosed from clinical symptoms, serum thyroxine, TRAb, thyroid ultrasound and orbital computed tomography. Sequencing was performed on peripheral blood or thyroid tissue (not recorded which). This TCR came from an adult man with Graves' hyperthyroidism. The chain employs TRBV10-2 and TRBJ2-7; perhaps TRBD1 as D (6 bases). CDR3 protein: CASSLAKTGSSYEQYF. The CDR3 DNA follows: TGTGCCAGCAGTTTGGCCAAAACAGGGAGCTCCTACGAGCAGTACTTC.